This T cell receptor (beta chain) was retrieved from a study of blood T cells in healthy people across ages. Whole-study findings and limits: It was found that TCR beta diversity correlated strongly with the percentage of naive T cells.

CDR1 MNHEY and CDR2 SVGAGI come from the germline V gene. V trimming: 4 bases; J trimming: 13 bases; junction bases outside the gene matches: 3. The CDR3 totals 11 residues. Then a second PCR, running roughly 7 to 11 cycles, was carried out with a sample-barcoded 5' primer and a J-beta primer mix. The template-switch adaptor, which had 12 random nucleotides, put a tag on each cDNA molecule. TCRdb passed the 5' RACE reads through MiXCR, listing each CDR3 protein once. The sample contains some 900,000 distinct CDR3 sequences, around 46% of which appear only once. This clonotype has just a few counts. Its antigen is undetermined.

Sequencing was done on a sample of blood. The genes are TRBV6-5 and TRBJ2-1; the match to TRBD2 covers 8 bases. The receptor was derived from a man aged 25 to 40 in good health. CDR3: CASSWRGEQFF. CDR3 coding DNA: TGTGCCAGCAGTTGGCGGGGGGAACAGTTCTTC.